These 29 T cell receptor beta chains were all obtained from the same sample, sequenced in a study of blood T cell repertoires in COVID-19. Repertoires were generated with immunoSEQ multiplex PCR, while TCRdb's copy carries only in-frame clones and drops some. Of roughly 430,000 clones listed, roughly 88% are singletons. The sample comprised PBMCs or T cells enriched from blood (not recorded which). These receptors all stem from a woman in her late teens or twenties who had been exposed to COVID-19.

This chain connects TRBV11-2 to TRBJ2-3; TRBD1 agrees at 8 bases. From germline, CDR1 is SGHAT and CDR2 FQNNGV. With V trimmed by 5 bases and J by 4 bases, 11 bases remained unmatched. This CDR3 is 16 amino acids long. This CDR3 is CASSLSRTGYSDTQYF. CDR3 nucleotide sequence: TGTGCCAGCAGCCTCTCTCGGACAGGGTATTCAGATACGCAGTATTTT. Supplemented by reference TRBV11-2 and TRBJ2-3, the full variable domain reads EAGVAQSPRYKIIEKRQSVAFWCNPISGHATLYWYQQILGQGPKLLIQFQNNGVVDDSQLPKDRFSAERLKGVDSTLKIQPAKLEDSAVYLCASSLSRTGYSDTQYFGPGTRLTVL.

The V call is TRBV28, the J call TRBJ2-1; tentative D call: TRBD2 (6 bases). Germline CDR1 and CDR2: MDHEN and SYDVKM. The CDR3 covers 14 residues. V lost 8 bases and J lost 4, with 15 bases in between. The CDR3 is CASVAGTSYNEQFF. CDR3 sequence (DNA): TGTGCCAGCGTTGCGGGGACCTCTTACAATGAGCAGTTCTTC.

The V and J genes are TRBV6-2 or TRBV6-3 and TRBJ2-3; unclear D gene. Germline CDR1 MNHEY, CDR2 SVGEGT. The CDR3 consists of 12 residues. V lost 6 bases, J lost 9 bases, and 13 bases lay in between. CDR3 amino acids: CASSRSTVTQYF. CDR3 bases: TGTGCCAGCAGCAGAAGTACGGTGACGCAGTATTTT.

In this sample, this clone turned up once. V gene TRBV7-3 combines with J gene TRBJ2-1; 15 bases align to TRBD2. Germline CDR1 reads SGHTA; CDR2 reads FQGTGA. There are 20 residues in the CDR3. Germline trimming cut 4 bases from V and 1 base from J; bases unmatched to any gene: 11. This CDR3 is CASSSTRTSGGVGSYNEQFF. CDR3 coding DNA: TGTGCCAGCAGCTCCACCCGGACTAGCGGGGGGGTTGGGTCCTACAATGAGCAGTTCTTC.

A single count supports this clone. V is TRBV6-5 and J is TRBJ2-5; 7 bases agree with TRBD1. The CDR3 is 14 residues long. Germline-derived CDR1 and CDR2 are MNHEY and SVGAGI. Germline trimming cut 9 bases from V and 5 bases from J; bases unmatched to any gene: 12. The CDR3 protein is CARYRQGAEETQYF. DNA of the CDR3: TGTGCCAGATACAGACAGGGCGCTGAGGAGACCCAGTACTTC.

This chain links TRBV11-2 with TRBJ1-4; TRBD1 matches at 10 bases. CDR1 and CDR2 from the germline V gene are SGHAT and FQNNGV. V lost 6 bases, J lost 7 bases, and 5 bases stayed unmatched. The CDR3 has 14 amino acids. In DNA form, the CDR3 reads TGTGCCAGCAGTCACCGGGACAGGGGTGAAAAACTGTTTTTT. Translating it yields CASSHRDRGEKLFF.

The chain has TRBV4-1 and TRBJ2-2; 8 bases map to TRBD1. CDR1 and CDR2 from the germline V gene are MGHRA and YSYEKL. The CDR3 is 14 residues long. V shed 4 bases and J 7 bases; nucleotides not matched to a gene: 5. In DNA form, the CDR3 reads TGCGCCAGCAGCCTTACCGGGACAGGCGGGGAGCTGTTTTTT. It translates to CASSLTGTGGELFF.

The V gene is TRBV28, the J gene TRBJ2-7; a weak D match, TRBD1 (5 bases). V shed 1 base and J shed 2 bases, with 18 bases lying between them. This CDR3 has 17 residues. Germline V gene lookup returns CDR1 MDHEN and CDR2 SYDVKM. The CDR3, as DNA: TGTGCCAGCAGTTTATCCGCCCAGGGTACTCGCCCCTACGAGCAGTACTTC. Its protein is CASSLSAQGTRPYEQYF.

This clone was seen just once. V usage is TRBV5-1 and J usage is TRBJ1-1, with 7 bases fitting TRBD1. Germline lookup yields CDR1 SGHRS and CDR2 YFSETQ. V shed 4 bases and J 1 base; nucleotides not matched to a gene: 7. The CDR3 has 15 residues. This CDR3 reads CASSRGTVGNTEAFF. The DNA for the CDR3 is TGCGCCAGCAGCCGGGGGACAGTTGGGAACACTGAAGCTTTCTTT. Full variable domain (missing parts from reference TRBV5-1 and TRBJ1-1): KAGVTQTPRYLIKTRGQQVTLSCSPISGHRSVSWYQQTPGQGLQFLFEYFSETQRNKGNFPGRFSGRQFSNSRSEMNVSTLELGDSALYLCASSRGTVGNTEAFFGQGTRLTVV.

This chain uses TRBV11-2 with TRBJ2-7; 16 bases line up with TRBD2. This CDR3 is built from 18 residues. Germline lookup yields CDR1 SGHAT and CDR2 FQNNGV. V gave up 6 bases and J gave up 2 bases; unmatched junction bases: 10. The CDR3 nucleotides are TGTGCCAGCAGTTTTACCCCGGGACTAGCGGGAGGGACCTACGAGCAGTACTTC. This encodes CASSFTPGLAGGTYEQYF.

Note on this clone: The same CDR3 arises from other DNA sequences in this sample as well. This sequence joins TRBV6-5 and TRBJ2-7; TRBD1 aligns across 9 bases. Germline-derived CDR1 and CDR2 are MNHEY and SVGAGI. The CDR3 is 14 residues long. V gave up 6 bases and J gave up 2 bases; unmatched junction bases: 5. The CDR3 region is CASSRTGAAYEQYF. For the CDR3, the DNA is TGTGCCAGCAGCCGGACAGGGGCGGCCTACGAGCAGTACTTC.

The rearrangement joins TRBV19 to TRBJ1-4; D is unresolved. The CDR3 is made up of 15 amino acids. V was clipped by 2 bases and J by 4 bases, with 11 bases between them. CDR1 LNHDA and CDR2 SQIVND come from the germline V gene (reference sequence). The CDR3 loop reads CASSITYSVNEKLFF. The CDR3, as DNA: TGTGCCAGTAGTATAACTTACAGTGTTAATGAAAAACTGTTTTTT. Full variable domain (outside the CDR3, taken from reference TRBV19 and TRBJ1-4): DGGITQSPKYLFRKEGQNVTLSCEQNLNHDAMYWYRQDPGQGLRLIYYSQIVNDFQKGDIAEGYSVSREKKESFPLTVTSAQKNPTAFYLCASSITYSVNEKLFFGSGTQLSVL.

CDR3 DNA sequence: TGCAGCGTTGAAACGCAGGGTATCTCTGGGGCCAACGTCCTGACTTTC. Encoded protein: CSVETQGISGANVLTF. The chain has TRBV29-1 and TRBJ2-6; TRBD1 might be the D (5 bases). V shed 2 bases and J shed 0 bases, with 11 bases lying between them. This CDR3 is 16 amino acids long. Germline V gene lookup returns CDR1 SQVTM and CDR2 ANQGSEA.

J is TRBJ2-3 and V is TRBV19; TRBD2 matches at 16 bases. This CDR3 has 18 amino acids. The trim removed 6 bases at V and 6 bases at J, leaving 12 bases unmatched. CDR1 is LNHDA and CDR2 is SQIVND in the germline V gene (reference sequence). CDR3 sequence (DNA): TGTGCCAGTAGCATCGCGGGACTAGCGGGAGGGGTCGGTGATACGCAGTATTTT. Protein: CASSIAGLAGGVGDTQYF.

V usage is TRBV11-1 and J usage is TRBJ2-1; possible D gene TRBD2, 7 bases. Germline V gene sequence: CDR1 SGHAT, CDR2 FQDESV (reference sequence). This CDR3 contains 16 residues. V shed 0 bases and J shed 1 base, with 10 bases lying between them. CDR3 sequence: CASSLAGGGSYNEQFF. The CDR3, as DNA: TGTGCCAGCAGCTTAGCGGGAGGGGGATCCTACAATGAGCAGTTCTTC.

V gene TRBV12-3 or TRBV12-4 combines with J gene TRBJ1-6; 9 bases fit TRBD1. The CDR3 spans 13 residues. After removal of 9 bases from V and 9 bases from J, the junction contained 6 bases not matched to a gene. The DNA of the CDR3 is TGTGCCAGTCGGACAGGGGACCGTTCACCCCTCCACTTT. Translation gives CASRTGDRSPLHF.

The chain joins TRBV6-2 or TRBV6-3 to TRBJ2-1; 9 bases are a match to TRBD2. Germline lookup yields CDR1 MNHEY and CDR2 SVGEGT. After removal of 5 bases from V and 0 bases from J, the junction contained 8 bases not matched to a gene. CDR3 length: 17 residues. CDR3 nucleotides: TGTGCCAGCAGTGTGTCTAGCGGGGTCAGCTCCTACAATGAGCAGTTCTTC. This gives the protein CASSVSSGVSSYNEQFF.

The V call is TRBV30, the J call TRBJ1-2, with TRBD1 matching over 10 bases. This CDR3 has 15 amino acids. The J segment lost 5 bases and the V segment lost 2 bases, leaving 8 bases of the junction unmatched. The V gene's germline CDR1 is GTSNPN and CDR2 SVGIG (reference sequence). The CDR3 loop reads CAWSPRDRGGYGYTF. The CDR3, as DNA: TGTGCCTGGAGTCCCCGGGACAGGGGCGGATATGGCTACACCTTC.

V and J are TRBV5-4 and TRBJ2-1, with D unclear. This CDR3 region has 12 residues. Trimming shortened V by 5 bases and J by 8 bases, and 11 bases separated the two germline ends. CDR1 and CDR2 (germline): SGHNT, YYREEE (reference sequence). The DNA for the CDR3 is TGTGCCAGCAGTTCTACCCGGGATGAGCAGTTCTTC. This translates into CASSSTRDEQFF.

V usage is TRBV27 and J usage is TRBJ2-1, with 8 nucleotides matching TRBD2. CDR1 and CDR2 from the germline V gene are MNHEY and SMNVEV (reference sequence). Trimming removed 7 bases from V and 5 bases from J; junction bases left unmatched: 4. This CDR3 spans 13 amino acids. This CDR3 is CASTTGGDNEQFF. The CDR3 DNA follows: TGTGCCAGCACTACGGGGGGGGACAATGAGCAGTTCTTC.

Concerning this clone itself: The sample carries other DNA sequences with the same CDR3. The J gene is TRBJ1-2, the V gene TRBV6-5; TRBD1 matches at 8 bases. The CDR3 totals 13 residues. Germline V gives CDR1 MNHEY, CDR2 SVGAGI. The V and J ends lost 5 bases and 2 bases, in that order; junction bases with no gene match: 1. The CDR3 sequence: CASSRTGNYGYTF. The CDR3 DNA follows: TGTGCCAGCAGTCGGACAGGGAACTATGGCTACACCTTC.

Only one count was recorded for this clone. The chain employs TRBV7-9 and TRBJ2-7; TRBD1 aligns across 8 bases. Germline CDR1 is SEHNR and CDR2 is FQNEAQ (reference sequence). The CDR3 covers 14 residues. Unmatched junction bases numbered 9, after V lost 5 bases and J lost 6 bases. CDR3 sequence (DNA): TGTGCCAGCAGCCTTACAGGGGGTTTCGGCGAGCAGTACTTC. This encodes CASSLTGGFGEQYF.

V usage is TRBV29-1 and J usage is TRBJ2-1, with 14 nucleotides matching TRBD2. V lost 7 bases, J lost 8 bases, and 7 bases stayed unmatched. From germline, CDR1 is SQVTM and CDR2 ANQGSEA. The CDR3 covers 14 residues. In DNA form, the CDR3 reads TGCAGCGCCGGGACTAGCGGGAGATTGGATGAGCAGTTCTTC. Its protein product is CSAGTSGRLDEQFF.

This chain joins TRBV28 and TRBJ2-5; 12 bases fit TRBD2. CDR1 is MDHEN and CDR2 is SYDVKM in the germline V gene. The CDR3 runs to 18 residues. The J segment lost 4 bases and the V segment lost 3 bases, leaving 12 bases of the junction unmatched. The CDR3 sequence is CASSFYPGLAGILETQYF. CDR3 nucleotides: TGTGCCAGCAGTTTTTACCCGGGACTAGCGGGCATATTAGAGACCCAGTACTTC.

V usage is TRBV5-8 and J usage is TRBJ2-7, with D possibly being TRBD2 (7 bases). Germline V gives CDR1 SGHTS, CDR2 YDEGEE. Trimming stripped 3 bases from V and 0 bases from J, with 10 bases between. The CDR3 totals 14 residues. The CDR3 reads CASSWGGLSYEQYF. In DNA, the CDR3 is TGTGCCAGCAGCTGGGGGGGGCTCTCCTACGAGCAGTACTTC.

The rearrangement uses TRBV28 and TRBJ1-1; D perhaps matches TRBD1 (6 bases). CDR3 size: 14 residues. The V gene's germline CDR1 is MDHEN and CDR2 SYDVKM. V lost 6 bases to trimming and J lost 0 bases, with 11 bases between them. CDR3 region: CASRIGQLNTEAFF. The CDR3 coding sequence is TGTGCCAGCAGAATCGGACAGTTGAACACTGAAGCTTTCTTT.

V and J are TRBV28 and TRBJ1-5; a weak D match, TRBD1 (5 bases). This CDR3 has 18 residues. Germline values: CDR1 MDHEN, CDR2 SYDVKM. Deletions cut 8 bases from V and 0 bases from J, with 23 bases between. The CDR3 region has the DNA TGTGCCAGCCGACTTCAGGGCTTTCTGCTCCATAGCAATCAGCCCCAGCATTTT. It encodes CASRLQGFLLHSNQPQHF.

The chain couples TRBV6-5 to TRBJ1-5; the match to TRBD1 covers 8 bases. The V gene's germline CDR1 is MNHEY and CDR2 SVGAGI. The CDR3 is made up of 14 amino acids. After removal of 6 bases from V and 5 bases from J, the junction contained 6 bases not matched to a gene. The CDR3 protein is CASRSRGPHQPQHF. The DNA of the CDR3 is TGTGCCAGCAGGAGCAGGGGGCCACATCAGCCCCAGCATTTT.

The V call is TRBV5-8, the J call TRBJ1-5; 10 positions agree with TRBD1. The CDR3 contains 17 residues. V dropped 0 bases and J dropped 1; count of bases not matched to a gene: 4. Germline CDR1 and CDR2: SGHTS and YDEGEE. The CDR3 here is CASSLGQGATSNQPQHF. The CDR3 DNA is TGTGCCAGCAGCTTGGGACAGGGGGCAACGAGCAATCAGCCCCAGCATTTT.